This T cell receptor (beta chain) was captured by sequencing in a study of cytomegalovirus exposure and HLA in healthy donors. Notes on the study in general: It was reported that the classifier diagnosed cytomegalovirus status with high specificity and sensitivity in both the original and validation cohorts.

Comments on this clone: What it binds is not known.

The donors were part of the validation cohort of roughly 110 subjects. That cohort was separate from the first cohort, which comprised 700 or so subjects. V lost 3 bases and J lost 0, with 4 bases in between. CDR1 is SGHDT and CDR2 is YYEEEE in the germline V gene. The CDR3 runs 14 residues. The table came from immunoSEQ multiplex PCR; TCRdb's copy has only in-frame clones and leaves some out. The table records some 130,000 clones, 80% to 90% of them present only once. The gene calls are TRBV5-6 and TRBJ2-6; D not certain. This clonotype was sampled from a man aged 18 to 29 in good health and CMV-seronegative. Sequencing was carried out using PBMCs. This CDR3 is CASSSSSGANVLTF. The CDR3 nucleotides are TGTGCCAGCAGCTCGAGCTCTGGGGCCAACGTCCTGACTTTC.